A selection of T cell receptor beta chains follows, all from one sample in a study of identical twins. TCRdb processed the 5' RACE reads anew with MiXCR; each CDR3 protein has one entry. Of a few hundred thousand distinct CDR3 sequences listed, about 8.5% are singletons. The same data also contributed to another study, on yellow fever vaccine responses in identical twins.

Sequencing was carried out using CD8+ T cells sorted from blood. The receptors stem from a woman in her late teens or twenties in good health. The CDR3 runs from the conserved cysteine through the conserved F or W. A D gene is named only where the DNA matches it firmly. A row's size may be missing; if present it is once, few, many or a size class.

CDR3 DNA: TGTGCCAGCAGCTTAATTTCGGCGAAGCAGTTCTTC
CDR3 protein: CASSLISAKQFF
clone size: many
J gene: TRBJ2-1
D gene: NA
V gene: TRBV7-9
CDR3 length: 12

CDR3 DNA: TGTGCCAGCAGCCAGCGGGAGGGATCCTACAATGAGCAGTTCTTC
CDR3 protein: CASSQREGSYNEQFF
clone size: many
J gene: TRBJ2-1
D gene: TRBD2
V gene: TRBV7-9
CDR3 length: 15

CDR3 DNA: TGTGCCAGCAGCTTAGGCCGAGGACAGAGCTCCTACGAGCAGTACTTC
CDR3 protein: CASSLGRGQSSYEQYF
clone size: NA
J gene: TRBJ2-7
D gene: NA
V gene: TRBV13
CDR3 length: 16

CDR3 DNA: TGCGCCAGCAGCTTGGAGGGCCTAGCGGGGGGGCCCTCCTACAATGAGCAGTTCTTC
CDR3 protein: CASSLEGLAGGPSYNEQFF
clone size: NA
J gene: TRBJ2-1
D gene: TRBD2
V gene: TRBV5-1
CDR3 length: 19

CDR3 DNA: TGCAGTGCTAGTTGGAGGGACAGGGCCTACGAGCAGTACTTC
CDR3 protein: CSASWRDRAYEQYF
clone size: few
J gene: TRBJ2-7
D gene: TRBD1
V gene: TRBV20-1
CDR3 length: 14

CDR3 DNA: TGCAGTACAATAGGGGCATTTTACGAGCAGTACTTC
CDR3 protein: CSTIGAFYEQYF
clone size: NA
J gene: TRBJ2-7
D gene: NA
V gene: TRBV20-1
CDR3 length: 12

CDR3 DNA: TGTGCCACCAGCAGACAGGACAGCTCCTACGAGCAGTACTTC
CDR3 protein: CATSRQDSSYEQYF
clone size: many
J gene: TRBJ2-7
D gene: NA
V gene: TRBV15
CDR3 length: 14

CDR3 DNA: TGTGCCAGCAGTTACTCGATAGTACGGAGGGACAACACCGGGGAGCTGTTTTTT
CDR3 protein: CASSYSIVRRDNTGELFF
clone size: few
J gene: TRBJ2-2
D gene: NA
V gene: TRBV6-5
CDR3 length: 18

CDR3 DNA: TGCAGTGCTATCGCTGACGGGGGGACCGGGGAGCTGTTTTTT
CDR3 protein: CSAIADGGTGELFF
clone size: few
J gene: TRBJ2-2
D gene: TRBD2
V gene: TRBV20-1
CDR3 length: 14

CDR3 DNA: TGTGCCACCAGTGAGGAGGGAGTCCAGCGTGAGACCCAGTACTTC
CDR3 protein: CATSEEGVQRETQYF
clone size: many
J gene: TRBJ2-5
D gene: NA
V gene: TRBV24-1
CDR3 length: 15

CDR3 DNA: TGTGCCAGTAGTGCGTCTCCTGCGGGCGGCACTGAAGCTTTCTTT
CDR3 protein: CASSASPAGGTEAFF
clone size: NA
J gene: TRBJ1-1
D gene: NA
V gene: TRBV19
CDR3 length: 15

CDR3 DNA: TGTGCCAGCCGGGACAGGCTATCACCCCTCCACTTT
CDR3 protein: CASRDRLSPLHF
clone size: few
J gene: TRBJ1-6
D gene: TRBD1
V gene: TRBV27
CDR3 length: 12

CDR3 DNA: TGTGCCAGCAGTTTATACCAAAGGGGGCCAGTGAACACCGGGGAGCTGTTTTTT
CDR3 protein: CASSLYQRGPVNTGELFF
clone size: few
J gene: TRBJ2-2
D gene: TRBD1
V gene: TRBV27
CDR3 length: 18

CDR3 DNA: TGTGCCAGCAGCTTCGGGGATGGCTACTACAATGAGCAGTTCTTC
CDR3 protein: CASSFGDGYYNEQFF
clone size: many
J gene: TRBJ2-1
D gene: NA
V gene: TRBV5-5
CDR3 length: 15

CDR3 DNA: TGCGCCAGCAGTGCACGGGGACACCTGAAAGAGACCCAGTACTTC
CDR3 protein: CASSARGHLKETQYF
clone size: NA
J gene: TRBJ2-5
D gene: NA
V gene: TRBV10-1
CDR3 length: 15

CDR3 DNA: TGTGCCAGCAGCCAAGAGCAGGGTAGTTTGGCGGAGACCCAGTACTTC
CDR3 protein: CASSQEQGSLAETQYF
clone size: few
J gene: TRBJ2-5
D gene: NA
V gene: TRBV4-2
CDR3 length: 16

CDR3 DNA: TGTGCCAGTAGTATCGGGACAGCGAATTCACCCCTCCACTTT
CDR3 protein: CASSIGTANSPLHF
clone size: few
J gene: TRBJ1-6
D gene: TRBD1
V gene: TRBV19
CDR3 length: 14

CDR3 DNA: TGTGCCAGCAGCCCGTTGGACGGACAAGAGACCCAGTACTTC
CDR3 protein: CASSPLDGQETQYF
clone size: NA
J gene: TRBJ2-5
D gene: NA
V gene: TRBV7-9
CDR3 length: 14

CDR3 DNA: TGTGCCAGCAGCTTATACTCGGGCCAGGGGATAAATGAGCAGTTCTTC
CDR3 protein: CASSLYSGQGINEQFF
clone size: many
J gene: TRBJ2-1
D gene: NA
V gene: TRBV7-8
CDR3 length: 16

CDR3 DNA: TGTGCCAGCAGTCTAACAGGGGTAGTCGAGCAGTACTTC
CDR3 protein: CASSLTGVVEQYF
clone size: NA
J gene: TRBJ2-7
D gene: TRBD1
V gene: TRBV27
CDR3 length: 13

CDR3 DNA: TGTGCCAGCAGTTACGATGTGGGAGTAGGTGAGCAGTTCTTC
CDR3 protein: CASSYDVGVGEQFF
clone size: many
J gene: TRBJ2-1
D gene: NA
V gene: TRBV6-2/TRBV6-3
CDR3 length: 14

CDR3 DNA: TGTGCCAGCAGCTTAGTGGGCCTAGCGGGGTTCCAAGAGACCCAGTACTTC
CDR3 protein: CASSLVGLAGFQETQYF
clone size: NA
J gene: TRBJ2-5
D gene: TRBD2
V gene: TRBV11-2
CDR3 length: 17

CDR3 DNA: TGTGCCAGCAGTACAACGACAGATCCCACTGAAGCTTTCTTT
CDR3 protein: CASSTTTDPTEAFF
clone size: NA
J gene: TRBJ1-1
D gene: NA
V gene: TRBV27
CDR3 length: 14

CDR3 DNA: TGTGCCAGCAGTTTATCGACGGGACAGGGCTACGAGCAGTACTTC
CDR3 protein: CASSLSTGQGYEQYF
clone size: NA
J gene: TRBJ2-7
D gene: TRBD1
V gene: TRBV27
CDR3 length: 15

CDR3 DNA: TGTGCCAGCAGCCCCGCGGGGACAGGGAGCTACGAGCAGTACTTC
CDR3 protein: CASSPAGTGSYEQYF
clone size: many
J gene: TRBJ2-7
D gene: TRBD1
V gene: TRBV9
CDR3 length: 15

CDR3 DNA: TGCGCCAGCAGCGAGGAGGGTAGGGACGGAAATATCAATGAGCAGTTCTTC
CDR3 protein: CASSEEGRDGNINEQFF
clone size: few
J gene: TRBJ2-1
D gene: NA
V gene: TRBV10-2
CDR3 length: 17

CDR3 DNA: TGTGCCAGCAGTCGACTCCATAACACCGGGGAGCTGTTTTTT
CDR3 protein: CASSRLHNTGELFF
clone size: many
J gene: TRBJ2-2
D gene: NA
V gene: TRBV28
CDR3 length: 14

CDR3 DNA: TGCGCCAGCAGCCAAGTACCCTCTGGGGCCAACGTCCTGACTTTC
CDR3 protein: CASSQVPSGANVLTF
clone size: few
J gene: TRBJ2-6
D gene: NA
V gene: TRBV4-1
CDR3 length: 15

CDR3 DNA: TGTGCCAGCAGTTATTTGGGCGGGAGCGACAATGAGCAGTTCTTC
CDR3 protein: CASSYLGGSDNEQFF
clone size: few
J gene: TRBJ2-1
D gene: TRBD2
V gene: TRBV6-2/TRBV6-3
CDR3 length: 15

CDR3 DNA: TGCGCCAGCAGCCAGCAGACGATGAACACTGAAGCTTTCTTT
CDR3 protein: CASSQQTMNTEAFF
clone size: few
J gene: TRBJ1-1
D gene: NA
V gene: TRBV4-1
CDR3 length: 14

CDR3 DNA: TGCGCCAGCAGCCCGCAGGGACAGGGTTTCTACGAGCAGTACTTC
CDR3 protein: CASSPQGQGFYEQYF
clone size: few
J gene: TRBJ2-7
D gene: TRBD1
V gene: TRBV23-1
CDR3 length: 15

CDR3 DNA: TGCAGCGCCATTGCAGGACAGGGGGAGACCGGGGAGCTGTTTTTT
CDR3 protein: CSAIAGQGETGELFF
clone size: NA
J gene: TRBJ2-2
D gene: TRBD1
V gene: TRBV29-1
CDR3 length: 15

CDR3 DNA: TGCGCCAGCAGCCAAGCGGGCGGGGGACGGCGGGAGACCCAGTACTTC
CDR3 protein: CASSQAGGGRRETQYF
clone size: NA
J gene: TRBJ2-5
D gene: TRBD2
V gene: TRBV4-1
CDR3 length: 16

CDR3 DNA: TGCAGTGCTACAATAGGGGACCTCGACAGGGATTCGTTTGGCTACACCTTC
CDR3 protein: CSATIGDLDRDSFGYTF
clone size: NA
J gene: TRBJ1-2
D gene: TRBD1
V gene: TRBV20-1
CDR3 length: 17

CDR3 DNA: TGCAGTGCTAGATTCTCGGACAGGGGACTTATCGAGCAGTACTTC
CDR3 protein: CSARFSDRGLIEQYF
clone size: NA
J gene: TRBJ2-7
D gene: TRBD1
V gene: TRBV20-1
CDR3 length: 15

CDR3 DNA: TGTGCCAGCAGTCAGGGATCACCCCTCCACTTT
CDR3 protein: CASSQGSPLHF
clone size: NA
J gene: TRBJ1-6
D gene: NA
V gene: TRBV28
CDR3 length: 11

CDR3 DNA: TGTGCCAGCAGGGGGACAGGGTCCAACAATGAGCAGTTCTTC
CDR3 protein: CASRGTGSNNEQFF
clone size: NA
J gene: TRBJ2-1
D gene: TRBD1
V gene: TRBV2
CDR3 length: 14

CDR3 DNA: TGTGCCAGCAGCCCCCAGACAGGGGGGAATGAGCAGTTCTTC
CDR3 protein: CASSPQTGGNEQFF
clone size: NA
J gene: TRBJ2-1
D gene: TRBD1
V gene: TRBV7-6
CDR3 length: 14

CDR3 DNA: TGTGCCAGCAGCTTAAGCACAGGAGAGCAGTTCTTC
CDR3 protein: CASSLSTGEQFF
clone size: many
J gene: TRBJ2-1
D gene: NA
V gene: TRBV7-9
CDR3 length: 12

CDR3 DNA: TGTGCCAGCAGCTTGAGGGGGAGCTCCTACAATGAGCAGTTCTTC
CDR3 protein: CASSLRGSSYNEQFF
clone size: many
J gene: TRBJ2-1
D gene: NA
V gene: TRBV7-9
CDR3 length: 15

CDR3 DNA: TGTGCCACCAGTGATTTTCCCGGGGAGCTGTTTTTT
CDR3 protein: CATSDFPGELFF
clone size: many
J gene: TRBJ2-2
D gene: NA
V gene: TRBV24-1
CDR3 length: 12

CDR3 DNA: TGTGCCAGCAGAGCATCCACAGGGGTGGCCTCCTACGAGCAGTACTTC
CDR3 protein: CASRASTGVASYEQYF
clone size: few
J gene: TRBJ2-7
D gene: TRBD1
V gene: TRBV7-9
CDR3 length: 16